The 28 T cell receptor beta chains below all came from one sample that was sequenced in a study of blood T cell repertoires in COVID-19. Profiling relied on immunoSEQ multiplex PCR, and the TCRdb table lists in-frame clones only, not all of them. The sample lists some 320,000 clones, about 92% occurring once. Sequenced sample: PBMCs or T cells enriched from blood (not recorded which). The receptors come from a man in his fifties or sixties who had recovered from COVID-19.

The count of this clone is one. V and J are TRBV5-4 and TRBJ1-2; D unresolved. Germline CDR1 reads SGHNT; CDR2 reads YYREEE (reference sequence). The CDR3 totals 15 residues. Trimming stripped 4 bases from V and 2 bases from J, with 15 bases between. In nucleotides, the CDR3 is TGTGCCAGCAGCCCGACATATAACCAGAACTATGGCTACACCTTC. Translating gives CASSPTYNQNYGYTF.

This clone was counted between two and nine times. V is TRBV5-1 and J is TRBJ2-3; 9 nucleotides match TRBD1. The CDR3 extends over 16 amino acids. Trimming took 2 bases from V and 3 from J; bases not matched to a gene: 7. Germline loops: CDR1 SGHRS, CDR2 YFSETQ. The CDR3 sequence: CASSFNRDRVTDTQYF. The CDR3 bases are TGCGCCAGCAGCTTTAACCGGGACAGGGTAACAGATACGCAGTATTTT.

The CDR3 region is CASSLAGLTDTQYF. The CDR3 nucleotides read TGTGCCAGCAGTTTAGCGGGACTCACAGATACGCAGTATTTT. This sequence joins TRBV27 and TRBJ2-3, with TRBD2 as a possible D gene (6 bases). CDR3 length: 14 residues. Per germline, CDR1 MNHEY and CDR2 SMNVEV (reference sequence). With 2 bases removed from V and 2 bases from J, the gap between germline ends came to 8 bases.

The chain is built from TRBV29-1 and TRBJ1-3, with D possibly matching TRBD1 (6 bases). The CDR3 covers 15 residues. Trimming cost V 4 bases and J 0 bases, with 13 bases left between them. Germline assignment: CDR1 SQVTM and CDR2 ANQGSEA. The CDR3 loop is CSVVGAAPSGNTIYF. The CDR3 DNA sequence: TGCAGCGTTGTGGGGGCGGCGCCCTCTGGAAACACCATATATTTT.

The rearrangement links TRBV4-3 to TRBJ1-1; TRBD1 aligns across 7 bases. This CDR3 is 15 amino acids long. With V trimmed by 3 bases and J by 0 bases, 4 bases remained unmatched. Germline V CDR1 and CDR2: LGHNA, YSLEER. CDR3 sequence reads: CASSHGQEMNTEAFF. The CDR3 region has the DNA TGCGCCAGCAGCCACGGACAGGAGATGAACACTGAAGCTTTCTTT.

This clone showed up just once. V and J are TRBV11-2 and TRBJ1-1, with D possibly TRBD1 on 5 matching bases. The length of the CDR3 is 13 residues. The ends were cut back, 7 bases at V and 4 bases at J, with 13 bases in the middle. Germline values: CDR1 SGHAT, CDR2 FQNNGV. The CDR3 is CASTSQGATEAFF. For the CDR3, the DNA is TGTGCCAGCACCTCGCAGGGTGCCACTGAAGCTTTCTTT.

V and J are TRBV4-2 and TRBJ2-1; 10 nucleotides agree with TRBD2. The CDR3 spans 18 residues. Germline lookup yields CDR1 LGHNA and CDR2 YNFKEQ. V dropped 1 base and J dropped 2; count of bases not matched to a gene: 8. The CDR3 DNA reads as TGTGCCAGCAGCCAAGCGGGTTCTAGCGGGGGACCCTACAATGAGCAGTTCTTC. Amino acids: CASSQAGSSGGPYNEQFF.

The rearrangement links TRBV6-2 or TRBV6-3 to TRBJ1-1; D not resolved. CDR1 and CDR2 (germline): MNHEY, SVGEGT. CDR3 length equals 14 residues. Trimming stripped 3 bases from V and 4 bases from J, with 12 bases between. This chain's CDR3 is CASSYRRVSTEAFF. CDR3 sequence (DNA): TGTGCCAGCAGTTATAGACGGGTGAGCACTGAAGCTTTCTTT.

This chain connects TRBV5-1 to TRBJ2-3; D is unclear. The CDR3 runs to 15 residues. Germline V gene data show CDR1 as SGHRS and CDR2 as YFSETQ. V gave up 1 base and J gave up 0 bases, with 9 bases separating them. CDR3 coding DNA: TGCGCCAGCAGCTTGCAAGCGCCTAGCACAGATACGCAGTATTTT. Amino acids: CASSLQAPSTDTQYF.

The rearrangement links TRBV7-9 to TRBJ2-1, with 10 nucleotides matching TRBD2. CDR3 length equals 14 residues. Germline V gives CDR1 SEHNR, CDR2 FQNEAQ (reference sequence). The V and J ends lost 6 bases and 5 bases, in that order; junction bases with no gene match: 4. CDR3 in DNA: TGTGCCAGCAGTTACGGGACTAGCGACAATGAGCAGTTCTTC. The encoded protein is CASSYGTSDNEQFF.

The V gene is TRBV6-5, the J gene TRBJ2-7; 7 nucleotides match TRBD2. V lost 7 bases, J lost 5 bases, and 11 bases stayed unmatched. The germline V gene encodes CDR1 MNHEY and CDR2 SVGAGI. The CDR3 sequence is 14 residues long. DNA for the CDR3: TGTGCCAGCACAGCGGGGCGCCGAATCCACGAGCAGTACTTC. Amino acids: CASTAGRRIHEQYF.

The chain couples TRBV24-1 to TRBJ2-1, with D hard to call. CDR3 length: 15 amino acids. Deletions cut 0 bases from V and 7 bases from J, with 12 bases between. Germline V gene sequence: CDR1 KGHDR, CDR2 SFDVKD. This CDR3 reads CATSDLGRHGNEQFF. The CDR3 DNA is TGTGCCACCAGTGATTTGGGCAGGCACGGAAATGAGCAGTTCTTC.

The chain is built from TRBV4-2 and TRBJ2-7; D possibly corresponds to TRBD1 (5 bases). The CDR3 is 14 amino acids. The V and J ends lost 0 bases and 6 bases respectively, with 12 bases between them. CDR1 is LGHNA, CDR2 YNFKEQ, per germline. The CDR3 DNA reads TGTGCCAGCAGCCAAGACAGGGTTTTGGTCGAGCAGTACTTC. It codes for CASSQDRVLVEQYF.

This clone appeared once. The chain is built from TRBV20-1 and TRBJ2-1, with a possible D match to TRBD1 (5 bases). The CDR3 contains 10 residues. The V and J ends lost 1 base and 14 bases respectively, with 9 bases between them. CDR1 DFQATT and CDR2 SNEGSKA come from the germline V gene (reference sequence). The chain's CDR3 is CSARGETEFF. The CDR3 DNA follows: TGCAGTGCTAGAGGTGAGACAGAGTTCTTC.

The CDR3 is CASSQDLGGLTPKLFF. In nucleotides, the CDR3 is TGCGCCAGCAGCCAAGATTTAGGGGGCCTAACCCCGAAACTGTTTTTT. V gene TRBV4-3 combines with J gene TRBJ1-4; 7 nucleotides match TRBD1. The CDR3 covers 16 residues. The germline gives CDR1 LGHNA, CDR2 YSLEER. The ends lost 0 bases at V and 11 bases at J; junction bases unmatched: 12.

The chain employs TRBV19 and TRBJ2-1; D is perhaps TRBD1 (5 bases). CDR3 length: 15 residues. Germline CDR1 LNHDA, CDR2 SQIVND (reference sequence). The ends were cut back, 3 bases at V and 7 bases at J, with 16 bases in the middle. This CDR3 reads CASSILGRGMNEQFF. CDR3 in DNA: TGTGCCAGTAGTATTCTAGGAAGGGGTATGAATGAGCAGTTCTTC.

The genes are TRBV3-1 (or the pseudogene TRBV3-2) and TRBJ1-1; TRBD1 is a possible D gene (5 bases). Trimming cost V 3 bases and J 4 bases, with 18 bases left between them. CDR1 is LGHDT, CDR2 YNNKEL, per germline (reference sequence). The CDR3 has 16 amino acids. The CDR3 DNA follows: TGTGCCAGCAGCCAGGGTTTTCTCAGGGATTCCACTGAAGCTTTCTTT. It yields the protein CASSQGFLRDSTEAFF.

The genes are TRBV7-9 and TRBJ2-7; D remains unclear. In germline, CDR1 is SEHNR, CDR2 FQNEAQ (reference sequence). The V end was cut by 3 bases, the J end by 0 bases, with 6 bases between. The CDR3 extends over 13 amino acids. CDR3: CASSLAGSYEQYF. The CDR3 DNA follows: TGTGCCAGCAGCTTGGCTGGCTCCTACGAGCAGTACTTC.

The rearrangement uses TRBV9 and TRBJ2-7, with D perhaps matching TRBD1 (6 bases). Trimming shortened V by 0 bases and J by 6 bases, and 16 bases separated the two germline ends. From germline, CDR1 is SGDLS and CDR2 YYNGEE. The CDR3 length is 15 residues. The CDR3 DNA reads TGTGCCAGCAGCGTAGAGGAAAACAGGGCGAGCGAGCAGTACTTC. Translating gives CASSVEENRASEQYF. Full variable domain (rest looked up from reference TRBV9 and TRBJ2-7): DSGVTQTPKHLITATGQRVTLRCSPRSGDLSVYWYQQSLDQGLQFLIQYYNGEERAKGNILERFSAQQFPDLHSELNLSSLELGDSALYFCASSVEENRASEQYFGPGTRLTVT.

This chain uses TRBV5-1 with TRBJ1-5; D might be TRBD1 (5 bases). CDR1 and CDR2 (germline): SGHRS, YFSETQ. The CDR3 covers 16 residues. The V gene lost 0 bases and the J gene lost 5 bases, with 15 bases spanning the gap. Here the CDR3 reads CASSLGGALGDQPQHF. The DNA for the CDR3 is TGCGCCAGCAGCTTGGGTGGGGCCCTGGGTGATCAGCCCCAGCATTTT.

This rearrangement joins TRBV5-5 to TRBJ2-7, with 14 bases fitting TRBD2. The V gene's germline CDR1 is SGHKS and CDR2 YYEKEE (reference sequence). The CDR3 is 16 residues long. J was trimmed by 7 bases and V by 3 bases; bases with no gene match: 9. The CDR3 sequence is CASSSQGLAGGREQYF. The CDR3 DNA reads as TGTGCCAGCAGCTCGCAAGGACTAGCGGGAGGTCGAGAGCAGTACTTC.

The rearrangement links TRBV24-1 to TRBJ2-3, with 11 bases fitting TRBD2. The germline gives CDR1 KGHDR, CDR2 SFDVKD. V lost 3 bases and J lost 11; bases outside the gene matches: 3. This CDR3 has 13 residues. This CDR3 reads CATSDLTSGRQYF. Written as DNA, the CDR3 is TGTGCCACCAGTGATCTCACTAGCGGGAGGCAGTATTTT.

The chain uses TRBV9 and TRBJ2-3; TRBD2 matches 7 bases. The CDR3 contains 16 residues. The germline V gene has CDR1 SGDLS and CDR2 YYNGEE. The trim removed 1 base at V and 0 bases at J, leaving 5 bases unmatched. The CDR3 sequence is CASSVSAGVSTDTQYF. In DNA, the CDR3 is TGTGCCAGCAGCGTATCGGCGGGGGTGAGCACAGATACGCAGTATTTT.

CDR3 nucleotides: TGTGCCAGCACCAGGCGAAATAGCAATCAGCCCCAGCATTTT. Translation gives CASTRRNSNQPQHF. This chain joins TRBV2 and TRBJ1-5; no clear D. From germline, CDR1 is SNHLY and CDR2 FYNNEI. The CDR3 length is 14 residues. V lost 7 bases and J lost 0, with 10 bases in between. Full variable domain (missing parts from reference TRBV2 and TRBJ1-5): EPEVTQTPSHQVTQMGQEVILRCVPISNHLYFYWYRQILGQKVEFLVSFYNNEISEKSEIFDDQFSVERPDGSNFTLKIRSTKLEDSAMYFCASTRRNSNQPQHFGDGTRLSIL.

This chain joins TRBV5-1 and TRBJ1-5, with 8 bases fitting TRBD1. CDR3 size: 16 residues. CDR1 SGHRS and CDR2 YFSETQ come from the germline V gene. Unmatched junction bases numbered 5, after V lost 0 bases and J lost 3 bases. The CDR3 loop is CASSLGPGQDNQPQHF. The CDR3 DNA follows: TGCGCCAGCAGCTTGGGTCCGGGACAGGACAATCAGCCCCAGCATTTT. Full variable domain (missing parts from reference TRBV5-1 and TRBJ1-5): KAGVTQTPRYLIKTRGQQVTLSCSPISGHRSVSWYQQTPGQGLQFLFEYFSETQRNKGNFPGRFSGRQFSNSRSEMNVSTLELGDSALYLCASSLGPGQDNQPQHFGDGTRLSIL.

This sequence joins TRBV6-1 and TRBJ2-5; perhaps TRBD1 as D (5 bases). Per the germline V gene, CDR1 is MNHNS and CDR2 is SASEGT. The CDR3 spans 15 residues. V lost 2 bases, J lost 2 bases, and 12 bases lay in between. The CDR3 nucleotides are TGTGCCAGCAGTGAAAACAGGTGGCGGCAAGAGACCCAGTACTTC. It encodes CASSENRWRQETQYF.

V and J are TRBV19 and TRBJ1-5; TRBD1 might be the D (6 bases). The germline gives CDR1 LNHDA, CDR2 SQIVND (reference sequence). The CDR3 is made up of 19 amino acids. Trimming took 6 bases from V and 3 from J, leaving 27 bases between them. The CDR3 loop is CASRGGVIDRRQPNQPQHF. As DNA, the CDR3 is TGTGCCAGTAGGGGTGGGGTTATTGACAGGCGCCAACCCAATCAGCCCCAGCATTTT.

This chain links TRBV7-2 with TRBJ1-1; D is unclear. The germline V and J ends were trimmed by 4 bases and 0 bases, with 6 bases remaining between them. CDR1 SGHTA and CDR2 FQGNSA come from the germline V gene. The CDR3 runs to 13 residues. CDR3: CASSSRMNTEAFF. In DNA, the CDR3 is TGTGCCAGCAGCTCCAGGATGAACACTGAAGCTTTCTTT.